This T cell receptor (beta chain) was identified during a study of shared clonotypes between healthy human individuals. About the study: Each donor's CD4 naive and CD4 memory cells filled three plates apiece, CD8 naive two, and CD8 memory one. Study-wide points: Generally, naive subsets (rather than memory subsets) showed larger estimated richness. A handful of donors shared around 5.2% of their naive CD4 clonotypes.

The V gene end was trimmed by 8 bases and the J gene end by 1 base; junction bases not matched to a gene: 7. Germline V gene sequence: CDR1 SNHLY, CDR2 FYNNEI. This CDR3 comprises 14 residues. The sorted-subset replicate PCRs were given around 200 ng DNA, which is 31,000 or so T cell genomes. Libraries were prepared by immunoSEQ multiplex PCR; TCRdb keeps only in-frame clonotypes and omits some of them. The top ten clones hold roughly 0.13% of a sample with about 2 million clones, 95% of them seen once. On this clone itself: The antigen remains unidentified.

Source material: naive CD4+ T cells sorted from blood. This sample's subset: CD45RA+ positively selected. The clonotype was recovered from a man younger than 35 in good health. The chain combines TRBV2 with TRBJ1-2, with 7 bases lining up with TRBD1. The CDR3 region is CASGRTGLNYGYTF. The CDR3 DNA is TGTGCCAGCGGCCGGACAGGTCTTAACTATGGCTACACCTTC.